One and the same sample provided the 24 T cell receptor beta chains below, sequenced in a study of T cell responses to AZD1222 COVID-19 vaccine. Sequencing was performed with immunoSEQ multiplex PCR; in TCRdb, only in-frame clones are kept and a portion is missing. The table shows 120,000 to 150,000 clones, with more than 70% occurring only once. Sequenced material: peripheral blood, taken on day 0 of MenACWY control vaccination. The receptors stem from an adult in good health.

The V gene is TRBV5-1, the J gene TRBJ1-2, with 8 bases matching TRBD1. V was pared by 5 bases and J by 6 bases, with 9 bases of the junction left unmatched. CDR3 length equals 14 residues. Germline CDR1 reads SGHRS; CDR2 reads YFSETQ. CDR3 loop: CASSPRQGLDGYTF. The DNA of the CDR3 is TGCGCCAGCAGTCCGAGACAGGGGTTGGATGGCTACACCTTC.

The CDR3 DNA reads TGCGCCAGCGCTCAGACCCCGAACTACGAGCAGTACTTC. Its translation: CASAQTPNYEQYF. This chain joins TRBV5-1 and TRBJ2-7; D not resolved. The CDR3 has 13 residues. CDR1 is SGHRS, CDR2 YFSETQ, per germline. V lost 7 bases and J lost 3, with 14 bases in between.

The chain employs TRBV4-1 and TRBJ1-2; TRBD1 matches at 7 bases. From germline, CDR1 is MGHRA and CDR2 YSYEKL. The CDR3 is 15 residues long. The J segment lost 0 bases and the V segment lost 5 bases, leaving 6 bases of the junction unmatched. CDR3 coding DNA: TGCGCCAGCAGCACAGGGACAGTAGCTAACTATGGCTACACCTTC. Protein: CASSTGTVANYGYTF.

CDR3 DNA: TGTGCCAGCAGCCAAGAAGGCCGCGAGCAGTACTTC. This translates into CASSQEGREQYF. This chain links TRBV3-1 (or the pseudogene TRBV3-2) with TRBJ2-7; D not certain. The germline CDR1 and CDR2 sequences are LGHDT and YNNKEL (reference sequence). The CDR3 spans 12 residues. The germline V and J ends were trimmed by 0 bases and 6 bases, with 6 bases remaining between them.

V and J are TRBV12-3 or TRBV12-4 and TRBJ2-1; D gene uncertain. The V end was cut by 3 bases, the J end by 6 bases, with 9 bases between. The CDR3 covers 13 residues. CDR3: CASSLAGSNEQFF. The CDR3 DNA sequence: TGTGCCAGCAGTTTGGCCGGGTCCAATGAGCAGTTCTTC.

The V call is TRBV7-3, the J call TRBJ2-5, with 11 bases lining up with TRBD1. The CDR3 is made up of 16 amino acids. V shed 1 base and J 5 bases; nucleotides not matched to a gene: 6. Germline V CDR1 and CDR2: SGHTA, FQGTGA. The CDR3 DNA reads as TGTGCCAGCAGCTTAATGGGGACAGGGGGAGCGGAGACCCAGTACTTC. This sequence encodes CASSLMGTGGAETQYF.

This chain joins TRBV7-2 and TRBJ2-1, with TRBD2 as a possible D gene (5 bases). V lost 5 bases to trimming and J lost 0 bases, with 11 bases between them. Looked up from germline, CDR1 is SGHTA and CDR2 is FQGNSA. The CDR3 loop spans 15 amino acids. The CDR3 loop is CASSLPGYSYNEQFF. CDR3 nucleotide sequence: TGTGCCAGCAGCCTGCCGGGGTACTCCTACAATGAGCAGTTCTTC.

This clone was recorded a few times. The chain recombines TRBV5-8 with TRBJ1-5; D unresolved. The V gene lost 0 bases and the J gene lost 1 base, with 11 bases spanning the gap. CDR1 is SGHTS, CDR2 YDEGEE, per germline. The CDR3 length is 16 residues. For the CDR3, the DNA is TGTGCCAGCAGCTTGGTTGGGGTCAGGAGCAATCAGCCCCAGCATTTT. It yields the protein CASSLVGVRSNQPQHF.

This clone was seen only once. The chain combines TRBV12-3 or TRBV12-4 with TRBJ1-1, with 7 bases lining up with TRBD1. The CDR3 spans 13 residues. V was pared by 6 bases and J by 6 bases, with 7 bases of the junction left unmatched. CDR3 residues: CASSRSGGAEAFF. CDR3 nucleotide sequence: TGTGCCAGCAGCCGTTCAGGGGGAGCTGAAGCTTTCTTT.

V and J are TRBV3-1 (or the pseudogene TRBV3-2) and TRBJ1-1, with D perhaps TRBD1 (6 bases). V shed 1 base and J shed 4 bases, with 10 bases lying between them. CDR1 is LGHDT, CDR2 YNNKEL, per germline (reference sequence). The CDR3 length is 14 residues. CDR3 in DNA: TGTGCCAGCAGCCAAGCCCGGACAGCCACTGAAGCTTTCTTT. It is translated as CASSQARTATEAFF.

The CDR3, as DNA: TGCGCCAGTTCTGAGGGGGTTGGCTACACCTTC. This sequence encodes CASSEGVGYTF. The chain recombines TRBV4-3 with TRBJ1-2, with a weak D call TRBD1 (6 bases). V was shortened by 9 bases and J by 7 bases, with 12 bases between the two germline ends. The CDR3 length is 11 residues. CDR1 and CDR2 from the germline V gene are LGHNA and YSLEER.

The genes are TRBV11-2 and TRBJ1-1, with D possibly being TRBD1 (6 bases). The CDR3 covers 17 residues. Trimming cost V 1 base and J 6 bases, with 21 bases left between them. The germline V gene encodes CDR1 SGHAT and CDR2 FQNNGV. The CDR3 bases are TGTGCCAGCAGCTTAGCCCCTTATGGGGGGCAACGGTCTGAAGCTTTCTTT. Residues: CASSLAPYGGQRSEAFF.

CDR3 sequence: CASSPIQTSYEQYF. Here the CDR3 DNA reads TGTGCCAGCTCACCCATTCAGACCTCCTACGAGCAGTACTTC. The J gene is TRBJ2-7, the V gene TRBV18; the D is unclear. This CDR3 contains 14 residues. V was trimmed by 3 bases and J by 0 bases, leaving 9 bases between them. CDR1 and CDR2 (germline): KGHSH, LQKENI.

The CDR3 is CASTKPGLAGANEQFF. The DNA for the CDR3 is TGTGCCAGCACCAAACCGGGACTAGCGGGGGCCAATGAGCAGTTCTTC. This chain uses TRBV2 with TRBJ2-1, with 14 bases fitting TRBD2. This CDR3 comprises 16 residues. Germline V lookup: CDR1 SNHLY, CDR2 FYNNEI. V lost 7 bases to trimming and J lost 6 bases; unmatched junction nucleotides: 8.

The chain couples TRBV28 to TRBJ1-2, with D perhaps TRBD1 (5 bases). The CDR3 is 11 amino acids. CDR1 is MDHEN, CDR2 SYDVKM, per germline. The germline V and J ends were trimmed by 10 bases and 6 bases, with 12 bases remaining between them. CDR3: CATGTLHGYTF. CDR3 nucleotides: TGTGCCACCGGGACCTTACATGGCTACACCTTC.

This clone appeared once. The rearrangement uses TRBV20-1 and TRBJ2-7, with D unclear. The CDR3 is 10 residues long. Germline loops: CDR1 DFQATT, CDR2 SNEGSKA (reference sequence). The ends were cut back, 6 bases at V and 4 bases at J, with 7 bases in the middle. The CDR3, as DNA: TGCAGTGCGAGAATGTACGAGCAGTACTTC. Translation gives CSARMYEQYF.

Details on this clone: Just one base apart from a much larger clone, this may be a read error. Other DNA sequences from this sample encode an identical CDR3 as well. The V and J genes are TRBV11-2 and TRBJ1-6; possibly TRBD1 for D (6 bases). Germline V gene data show CDR1 as SGHAT and CDR2 as FQNNGV. The CDR3 spans 15 residues. Trimming removed 1 base at V and 10 bases at J, with 14 bases between. CDR3 sequence (DNA): TGTGCCAGCAGCTTAGGGGCGGGGGGCGGCTCACCCCTCCACTTT. Translation gives CASSLGAGGGSPLHF.

The CDR3: CASGLQGQSSAEAFF. The DNA for the CDR3 is TGTGCCAGCGGGTTACAGGGACAATCTTCGGCTGAAGCTTTCTTT. The chain carries TRBV7-2 and TRBJ1-1, with a weak D call TRBD1 (6 bases). This CDR3 contains 15 residues. Trimming pared 8 bases from V and 6 bases from J, leaving 22 bases between. Germline CDR1 SGHTA, CDR2 FQGNSA. The variable domain in full, completed from reference TRBV7-2 and TRBJ1-1, reads GAGVSQSPSNKVTEKGKDVELRCDPISGHTALYWYRQSLGQGLEFLIYFQGNSAPDKSGLPSDRFSAERTGGSVSTLTIQRTQQEDSAVYLCASGLQGQSSAEAFFGQGTRLTVV.

The chain carries TRBV30 and TRBJ1-1, with 10 bases aligning to TRBD1. Germline V gives CDR1 GTSNPN, CDR2 SVGIG (reference sequence). The CDR3 is 15 residues long. With V trimmed by 0 bases and J by 3 bases, 4 bases remained unmatched. Here the CDR3 reads CAWSVWTGGDTEAFF. CDR3 in DNA: TGTGCCTGGAGTGTCTGGACAGGGGGAGACACTGAAGCTTTCTTT.

This CDR3 reads CASSYQGESYGYTF. As DNA, the CDR3 is TGTGCCAGCAGTTACCAGGGTGAGAGCTATGGCTACACCTTC. The chain couples TRBV28 to TRBJ1-2; possible D gene TRBD1, 5 bases. Trimming took 4 bases from V and 4 from J, leaving 13 bases between them. Germline CDR1 is MDHEN and CDR2 is SYDVKM. The CDR3 is 14 residues long.

The chain employs TRBV5-1 and TRBJ2-2, with 9 positions matching TRBD1. The CDR3 has 14 amino acids. Germline trimming cut 7 bases from V and 7 bases from J; bases unmatched to any gene: 8. In germline, CDR1 is SGHRS, CDR2 YFSETQ. The CDR3 loop reads CASSEQGAGGELFF. The CDR3 DNA is TGCGCCAGCTCGGAACAGGGGGCCGGCGGGGAGCTGTTTTTT.

The chain recombines TRBV6-5 with TRBJ1-2, with D unclear. CDR1 and CDR2 from the germline V gene are MNHEY and SVGAGI. V lost 7 bases and J 2 bases, leaving 11 bases between the germline ends. The CDR3 totals 13 residues. CDR3 residues: CASTARDNYGYTF. CDR3 nucleotides: TGTGCCAGCACCGCCCGCGACAACTATGGCTACACCTTC.

The chain is built from TRBV29-1 and TRBJ1-1; 11 bases are shared with TRBD1. Per the germline V gene, CDR1 is SQVTM and CDR2 is ANQGSEA. Trimming took 7 bases from V and 5 from J; bases not matched to a gene: 3. This CDR3 comprises 12 residues. The CDR3 bases are TGCAGCGCGGACAGGGGGCGAACTGAAGCTTTCTTT. Translating gives CSADRGRTEAFF.

The CDR3 bases are TGTGCCAGTACTATTGCAGTGAACACTGAAGCTTTCTTT. It translates to CASTIAVNTEAFF. The chain links TRBV19 to TRBJ1-1; no clear D gene. V lost 7 bases and J 0 bases, leaving 9 bases between the germline ends. From germline, CDR1 is LNHDA and CDR2 SQIVND (reference sequence). The CDR3 extends over 13 amino acids.